This TCR beta chain was identified during a study of a mutant IDH1 vaccine in newly diagnosed glioma. The wider study: Patients were started on vaccination 4-6 weeks after radiotherapy alone, or with temozolomide cycles. Earlier treatment was radiotherapy, temozolomide, or both, with most getting both.

The data were produced by immunoSEQ multiplex PCR, yet TCRdb's version contains in-frame clones alone and is incomplete. The data contain under 40,000 clones, roughly 84% of them singletons. This sample's time point: week 47, end of study. A 20-mer mutant IDH1 peptide at 300 ug was injected subcutaneously with topical imiquimod. Vaccinations, eight in total, occurred in weeks 1, 3, 5, 7, 11, 15, 19, 23. Donors had new IDH1-mutant astrocytomas of WHO grade 3 or 4 (ATRX-lost). This clone was seen a handful of times. The antigen is not known. The sequences come from PBMCs, collected from a glioma patient whose treatment included an IDH1 peptide vaccine. The receptor was derived from a man aged 30 to 39 with glioma.

This chain's CDR3 is CASSAAPQGGGSYNSPLHF. DNA of the CDR3: TGTGCCAGCAGCGCTGCCCCTCAAGGGGGGGGCTCCTATAATTCACCCCTCCACTTT. The rearrangement uses TRBV9 and TRBJ1-6; weak D call: TRBD1 (6 bases). This CDR3 region has 19 residues. The germline V and J ends were trimmed by 3 bases and 0 bases, with 19 bases remaining between them. Germline V gene sequence: CDR1 SGDLS, CDR2 YYNGEE.